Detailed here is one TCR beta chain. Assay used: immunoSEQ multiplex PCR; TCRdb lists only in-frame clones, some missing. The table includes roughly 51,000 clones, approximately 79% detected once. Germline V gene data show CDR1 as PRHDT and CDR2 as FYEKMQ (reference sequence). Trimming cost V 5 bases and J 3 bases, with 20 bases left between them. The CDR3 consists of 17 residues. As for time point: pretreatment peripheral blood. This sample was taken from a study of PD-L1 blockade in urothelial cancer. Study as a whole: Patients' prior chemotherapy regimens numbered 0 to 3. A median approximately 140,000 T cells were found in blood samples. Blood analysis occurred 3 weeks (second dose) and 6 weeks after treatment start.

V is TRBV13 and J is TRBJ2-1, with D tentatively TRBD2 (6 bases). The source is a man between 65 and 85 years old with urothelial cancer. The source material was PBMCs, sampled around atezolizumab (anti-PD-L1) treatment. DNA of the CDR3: TGTGCCAGCAGCCTCCGGACTACTCCCATTCTCTACAATGAGCAGTTCTTC. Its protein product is CASSLRTTPILYNEQFF.